The rows below give T cell receptor beta chains drawn from one sample of a study of graft-versus-host responses after intestinal transplantation. The table came from immunoSEQ multiplex PCR; TCRdb's copy has only in-frame clones and leaves some out. The sample yields over 60,000 clones, 92% seen once. Here the sequenced sample was bone marrow, taken around 730 days after intestinal transplantation. These receptors all come from a human patient who received an intestinal transplant, so some T cells may come from the graft donor. Each CDR3 is given with its conserved first and last residue. Fields, in order: V gene, J gene, CDR3 protein.

>TRBV4-1|TRBJ1-2
CASSPGTGGYGYTF
>TRBV13|TRBJ2-1
CASSSLEEFHEQFF
>TRBV19|TRBJ1-5
CASRDRGRLSQPQHF
>TRBV9|TRBJ1-1
CASSVDRGIASNTEAFF
>TRBV10-3|TRBJ2-7
CAISEDGRSYEQYF
>TRBV7-9|TRBJ2-1
CASNHVLTSDEQFF
>TRBV6-5|TRBJ2-7
CASSYGAGDYEQYF
>TRBV9|TRBJ1-3
CASSVWGSSGNTIYF
>TRBV2|TRBJ1-6
CATRGGTGSSPLHF
>TRBV6-5|TRBJ1-2
CASRDRGFLGYTF
>TRBV30|TRBJ2-3
CARKTSGGTDTQYF
>TRBV5-4|TRBJ1-1
CASSFTGGEAFF
>TRBV28|TRBJ2-7
CASRSGPISSYEQYF
>TRBV12-5|TRBJ2-6
CASGPEVGANVLTF
>TRBV7-9|TRBJ1-2
CASSPLLVDGYTF
>TRBV5-1|TRBJ2-7
CASSPRQANSYEQYF
>TRBV2|TRBJ2-3
CASSDIRGLLADTQYF
>TRBV5-4|TRBJ1-4
CASRNSSDEKLFF
>TRBV29-1|TRBJ2-5
CSVELGWETQYF
>TRBV11-2|TRBJ1-2
CASSVAGAWLAYGYTF
>TRBV27|TRBJ1-5
CASTSRGIPNQPQHF
>TRBV4-2|TRBJ2-1
CASSQERTGGYNEQFF
>TRBV2|TRBJ1-6
CASRGQERPNSPLHF
>TRBV6-5|TRBJ1-2
CASSSYGYTF
>TRBV7-2|TRBJ2-4
CASSLEGLAGAGAKNIQYF
>TRBV2|TRBJ2-1
CASKTGLAEQFF
>TRBV5-1|TRBJ2-5
CASSYQRRGTQYF
>TRBV9|TRBJ1-1
CASTGEYSYKMNTEAFF
>TRBV6-1|TRBJ2-5
CASNRVYQETQYF
>TRBV6-6|TRBJ2-7
CASSYAMTGIYEQYF
>TRBV6-5|TRBJ1-1
CASSYGAYTEAFF
>TRBV7-9|TRBJ2-1
CASSLRGSSYNEQFF
>TRBV29-1|TRBJ2-7
CSVDGGGGYEQYF
>TRBV6-1|TRBJ1-5
CASSVGYQYSNQPQHF
>TRBV18|TRBJ1-1
CASSPRLMLSGDRVGTEAFF
>TRBV5-1|TRBJ1-3
CASSFGGRGNTIYF
>TRBV11-3|.
CASSLGEEDEQYF
>TRBV27|TRBJ2-1
CASSLSVVYEQFF
>TRBV11-3|TRBJ2-7
CASSLGGVHEQYF
>TRBV7-3|TRBJ2-3
CASSSGLAGGSDTQYF
>TRBV19|TRBJ1-3
CASSPREGGNTIYF
>TRBV4-1|TRBJ2-5
CASSQLLLQETQYF
>TRBV19|TRBJ2-7
CASSIRGGAGEYEQYF
>TRBV29-1|TRBJ1-2
CSVALILPNYGYTF
>TRBV10-3|TRBJ1-2
CASGTGDLDYGYTF
>TRBV7-3|TRBJ2-3
CASSLGGRAYGDTQYF
>TRBV28|TRBJ2-1
CASRNSGGGDNEQFF
>TRBV29-1|TRBJ2-2
CSVEDGGHGNTGELFF
>TRBV7-9|TRBJ2-7
CASSPGLAGGSDGEQYF
>TRBV7-9|TRBJ1-2
CATGTGGSNYGYTF